A single sample gave rise to the 8 T cell receptor beta chains below, sequenced in a study of early T cells in non-severe SARS-CoV-2 infection. Via MiXCR, TCRdb re-called the 5' RACE reads, giving one row per CDR3 protein. Of about 61,000 distinct CDR3 sequences in the sample, roughly 10% were seen once. The sequenced material came from whole blood. The receptors here all came from an adult who was a healthcare worker with PCR-confirmed SARS-CoV-2 infection or an uninfected control (not recorded which).

This clonotype showed up many times. This chain connects TRBV13 to TRBJ1-4; D gene uncertain. The CDR3 runs 15 residues. V was shortened by 5 bases and J by 4 bases, with 14 bases between the two germline ends. Germline-derived CDR1 and CDR2 are PRHDT and FYEKMQ (reference sequence). The CDR3 DNA reads as TGTGCCAGCAGCCTACGACGGCTGAATAATGAAAAACTGTTTTTT. Translation: CASSLRRLNNEKLFF.

Only a few counts were recorded for this clonotype. This chain uses TRBV2 with TRBJ1-1; 7 bases align to TRBD1. Germline V gene data show CDR1 as SNHLY and CDR2 as FYNNEI. The CDR3 covers 14 residues. The V and J ends lost 4 bases and 0 bases, in that order; junction bases with no gene match: 2. The DNA for the CDR3 is TGTGCCAGCAGTGGTGGGACAGTGAACACTGAAGCTTTCTTT. This encodes CASSGGTVNTEAFF.

The chain links TRBV10-2 to TRBJ2-5, with unresolved D. V gave up 5 bases and J gave up 2 bases, with 15 bases separating them. The CDR3 runs 15 residues. Per germline, CDR1 WSHSY and CDR2 SAAADI. CDR3 loop: CASSRRGPGQETQYF. The CDR3 coding sequence is TGCGCCAGCAGTAGGAGAGGCCCAGGACAAGAGACCCAGTACTTC.

This clonotype came up many times. The gene calls are TRBV11-2 and TRBJ2-3; TRBD2 agrees at 13 bases. The CDR3 spans 17 residues. Germline CDR1 SGHAT, CDR2 FQNNGV. The V and J ends lost 8 bases and 6 bases, in that order; junction bases with no gene match: 14. DNA of the CDR3: TGTGCCAGCCGGCCAGGACTAGCGGGGGCACCGTTGGATACGCAGTATTTT. This encodes CASRPGLAGAPLDTQYF.

This clonotype was picked up a small number of times. This chain uses TRBV6-5 with TRBJ2-3; a weak D match, TRBD2 (5 bases). Trimming took 2 bases from V and 2 from J, leaving 8 bases between them. This CDR3 has 14 amino acids. Germline values: CDR1 MNHEY, CDR2 SVGAGI. CDR3 DNA sequence: TGTGCCAGCAGTTACGAGGGCTCCACAGATACGCAGTATTTT. Translation: CASSYEGSTDTQYF.

This clonotype was seen more than once but under ten times. The CDR3: CASSLDDTIGREQYF. The CDR3 DNA follows: TGTGCCAGCAGCTTAGATGACACTATTGGACGCGAGCAGTACTTC. The chain uses TRBV11-2 and TRBJ2-7; D is undetermined. Germline assignment: CDR1 SGHAT and CDR2 FQNNGV. This CDR3 region has 15 residues. V was trimmed by 0 bases and J by 6 bases, leaving 15 bases between them.

In its sample, this clonotype was seen a few times. V gene TRBV10-2 combines with J gene TRBJ1-5, with D hard to call. The V end lost 0 bases, the J end lost 3 bases, and 15 bases lay between the germline ends. The CDR3 covers 17 residues. Per the germline V gene, CDR1 is WSHSY and CDR2 is SAAADI. The CDR3 coding sequence is TGCGCCAGCAGTGAGTCAGCCCCGGGGAGGAACAATCAGCCCCAGCATTTT. Translated: CASSESAPGRNNQPQHF.

This clonotype was seen ten or more times. The J gene is TRBJ1-1, the V gene TRBV18; D is ambiguous. Germline CDR1 KGHSH, CDR2 LQKENI. This CDR3 is 14 amino acids long. V lost 3 bases and J 3 bases, leaving 11 bases between the germline ends. CDR3 residues: CASSPNSRYTEAFF. CDR3 DNA: TGTGCCAGCTCACCGAACAGCCGGTACACTGAAGCTTTCTTT.